This TCR beta chain was obtained from a study of blood T cell repertoires in COVID-19. Profiled with immunoSEQ multiplex PCR; TCRdb holds only in-frame clones, not every one. The sample includes approximately 260,000 clones, roughly 86% of them seen just once. This CDR3 comprises 16 residues. Between the trimmed V and J ends, which lost 6 bases and 0 bases, there was a span of 15 bases. Germline-derived CDR1 and CDR2 are SGHRS and YFSETQ. Sequencing was carried out using peripheral blood. V gene TRBV5-1 combines with J gene TRBJ2-2; D perhaps matches TRBD1 (6 bases). This sequence was found in a man between 18 and 35 years old with active or convalescent COVID-19. The CDR3 reads CASISETGPNTGELFF. CDR3 DNA: TGCGCCAGCATAAGCGAAACAGGGCCGAACACCGGGGAGCTGTTTTTT.